Listed below are T cell receptor beta chains from one sample, sequenced in a study of molecular identifiers for immune sequencing clone quantification. TCRdb independently ran MiXCR on the PCR reads; one entry per CDR3 protein. The sample contains 85,000 to 95,000 distinct CDR3 sequences, 15% to 20% of which appear only once. The sample consisted of naive CD8+ T cells from blood, with Jurkat cell RNA spiked in. Receptors originate from a human donor in good health. Some libraries in this study had Jurkat cell RNA spiked in. CDR3s include the opening cysteine and the closing phenylalanine or tryptophan. Each record gives: D gene, J gene, V gene, clone size, CDR3 DNA, CDR3 protein. D genes are given only for firm matches. Size values are once, few and many counts, or a class for expanded clones, and some rows have none.

.	TRBJ1-2	TRBV3-1	.	TGTGCCAGCAGCGCAGGAACAGGGAGCTATGGCTACACCTTC	CASSAGTGSYGYTF
.	TRBJ2-3	TRBV20-1	many	TGCAGTGCTAGAGATTTGCGGGGAGTAGATACGCAGTATTTT	CSARDLRGVDTQYF
.	TRBJ1-1	TRBV4-3	many	TGCGCCAGCAGTTCTCCGTCTAACACTGAAGCTTTCTTT	CASSSPSNTEAFF
.	TRBJ1-5	TRBV7-6	many	TGTGCCAGCAGCTTAGATATTTACAGAGGCAATCAGCCCCAGCATTTT	CASSLDIYRGNQPQHF
TRBD1	TRBJ2-6	TRBV12-3/TRBV12-4	many	TGTGCCAGCAGCGGACAGGGGGTTTACTCTGGGGCCAACGTCCTGACTTTC	CASSGQGVYSGANVLTF
TRBD2	TRBJ2-3	TRBV3-1	few	TGTGCCAGCAGCCCGTCACTAGCGGGGGGGCCAGATACGCAGTATTTT	CASSPSLAGGPDTQYF
.	TRBJ2-6	TRBV20-1	many	TGCAGTGCTAGCGGGGGACCTTCTGGGGCCAACGTCCTGACTTTC	CSASGGPSGANVLTF
.	TRBJ2-7	TRBV7-2	many	TGTGCCAGCACAAGGGATTTAGGGACCTACGAGCAGTACTTC	CASTRDLGTYEQYF
TRBD1	TRBJ1-1	TRBV6-5	many	TGTGCCAGCAGCCTCTCGGGACAGCGTTCTGAAGCTTTCTTT	CASSLSGQRSEAFF
.	TRBJ2-3	TRBV12-3/TRBV12-4	many	TGTGCCAGCAGGAGCTCTGCTGGCACAGATACGCAGTATTTT	CASRSSAGTDTQYF
.	TRBJ1-1	TRBV20-1	many	TGCAGTGCTAAAGGGACTGGGAAAGCTTTCTTT	CSAKGTGKAFF
.	TRBJ1-1	TRBV11-2	few	TGTGCCAGCTTAGGTCCGAAGGGAGGCACTGAAGCTTTCTTT	CASLGPKGGTEAFF
.	TRBJ2-7	TRBV25-1	.	TGTGCCAGCAGTGACGGCGGCACCGCCTACGAGCAGTACTTC	CASSDGGTAYEQYF
.	TRBJ1-5	TRBV20-1	many	TGCAGTGCTAGGGGCATTGAGAATCAGCCCCAGCATTTT	CSARGIENQPQHF
.	TRBJ2-3	TRBV29-1	many	TGCAGCGTGAAGGATGACCCCGATACGCAGTATTTT	CSVKDDPDTQYF
TRBD1	TRBJ2-2	TRBV6-5	many	TGTGCCAGCACGAAGGGACAGGGTCAGCCCGGGGAGCTGTTTTTT	CASTKGQGQPGELFF
TRBD1	TRBJ2-2	TRBV11-2	many	TGTGCCAGCACGATGACAGGGCCTCTCTCGGGCACCGGGGAGCTGTTTTTT	CASTMTGPLSGTGELFF
TRBD1	TRBJ2-3	TRBV5-3	.	TGTGCCAGCAGCCTCAGGGGGCTGGGGACAGATACGCAGTATTTT	CASSLRGLGTDTQYF
TRBD1	TRBJ1-1	TRBV5-4	many	TGTGCCAGCAGCTTGGTTGGACAGGTGAACACTGAAGCTTTCTTT	CASSLVGQVNTEAFF
.	TRBJ2-7	TRBV11-2	few	TGTGCCAGCAGCGATTTCTACGAGCAGTACTTC	CASSDFYEQYF
TRBD1	TRBJ1-1	TRBV20-1	many	TGCAGTCCGGGGACAGGGCACACTGAAGCTTTCTTT	CSPGTGHTEAFF
.	TRBJ2-5	TRBV30	few	TGTGCCTGGGACAGTGGGGTAGCGGAGACCCAGTACTTC	CAWDSGVAETQYF